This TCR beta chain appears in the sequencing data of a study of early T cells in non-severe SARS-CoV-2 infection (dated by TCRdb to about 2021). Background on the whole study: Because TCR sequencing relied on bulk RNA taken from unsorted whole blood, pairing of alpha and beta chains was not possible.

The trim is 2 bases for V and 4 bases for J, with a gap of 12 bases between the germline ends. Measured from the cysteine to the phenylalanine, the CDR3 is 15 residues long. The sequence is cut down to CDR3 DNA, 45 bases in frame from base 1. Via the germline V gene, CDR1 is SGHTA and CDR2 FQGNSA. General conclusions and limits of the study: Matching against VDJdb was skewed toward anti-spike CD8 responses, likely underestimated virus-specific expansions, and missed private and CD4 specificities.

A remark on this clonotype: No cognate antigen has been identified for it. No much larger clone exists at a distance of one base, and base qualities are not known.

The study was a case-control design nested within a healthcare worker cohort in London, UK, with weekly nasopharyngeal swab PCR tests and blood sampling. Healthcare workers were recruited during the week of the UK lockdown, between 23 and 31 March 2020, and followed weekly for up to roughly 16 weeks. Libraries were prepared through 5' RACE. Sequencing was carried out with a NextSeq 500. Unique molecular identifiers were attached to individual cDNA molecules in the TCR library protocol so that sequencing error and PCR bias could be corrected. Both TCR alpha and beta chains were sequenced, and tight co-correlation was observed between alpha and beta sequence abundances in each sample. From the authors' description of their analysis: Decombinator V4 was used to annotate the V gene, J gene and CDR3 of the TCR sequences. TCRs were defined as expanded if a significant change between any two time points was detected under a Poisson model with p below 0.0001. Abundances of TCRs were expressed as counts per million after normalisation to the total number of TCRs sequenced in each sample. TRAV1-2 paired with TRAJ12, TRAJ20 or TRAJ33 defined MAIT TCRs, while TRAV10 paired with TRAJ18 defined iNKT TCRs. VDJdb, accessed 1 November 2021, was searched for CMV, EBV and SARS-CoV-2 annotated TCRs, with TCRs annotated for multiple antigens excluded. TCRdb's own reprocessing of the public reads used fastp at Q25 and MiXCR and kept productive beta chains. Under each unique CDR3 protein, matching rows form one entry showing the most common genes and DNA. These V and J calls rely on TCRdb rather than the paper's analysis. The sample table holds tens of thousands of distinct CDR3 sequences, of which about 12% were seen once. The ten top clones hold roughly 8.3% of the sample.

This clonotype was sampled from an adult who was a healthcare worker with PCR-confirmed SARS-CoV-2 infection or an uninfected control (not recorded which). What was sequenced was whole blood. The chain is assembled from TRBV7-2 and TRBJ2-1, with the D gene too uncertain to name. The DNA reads TGTGCCAGCAGCTTATCCCCGACCACGTACAATGAGCAGTTCTTC. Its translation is CASSLSPTTYNEQFF.